Listed below are T cell receptor beta chains from one sample, sequenced in a study of blood T cell repertoires in COVID-19. TCRdb's copy holds only in-frame clones and misses some; the assay was immunoSEQ multiplex PCR. The sample carries more than 200,000 clones, around nine tenths recorded once. Sequenced sample: peripheral blood. Every receptor here comes from a woman in her sixties with COVID-19, enrolled during active disease. The CDR3 runs from the conserved cysteine through the conserved F or W. The D gene is left open where the match is weak. The size field is filled for only some rows; it gives once, few, many or a size class.

D gene: TRBD2
J gene: TRBJ2-7
clone size: NA
V gene: TRBV3-1/TRBV3-2
CDR3 DNA: TGTGCCAGCAGCCGATCGTCTAGCGGGAGGGCCTCCGAGCAGTACTTC
CDR3 protein: CASSRSSSGRASEQYF

D gene: TRBD1
J gene: TRBJ2-5
clone size: NA
V gene: TRBV5-4
CDR3 DNA: TGTGCCAGCAGACCGCCCGCAGGGGGCGTAGAGACCCAGTACTTC
CDR3 protein: CASRPPAGGVETQYF

D gene: TRBD1
J gene: TRBJ2-7
clone size: NA
V gene: TRBV18
CDR3 DNA: TGTGCCAGCTCTCATACGGGACAGGGTACCTACGAGCAGTACTTC
CDR3 protein: CASSHTGQGTYEQYF

D gene: NA
J gene: TRBJ2-3
clone size: NA
V gene: TRBV2
CDR3 DNA: TGTGCCAGCGGGATGTGGGTAGCGGGCACAGATACGCAGTATTTT
CDR3 protein: CASGMWVAGTDTQYF

D gene: TRBD1
J gene: TRBJ1-5
clone size: NA
V gene: TRBV19
CDR3 DNA: TGTGCCAGTAGTATAGGACAGGGCGGTCAGCCCCAGCATTTT
CDR3 protein: CASSIGQGGQPQHF

D gene: NA
J gene: TRBJ2-1
clone size: NA
V gene: TRBV2
CDR3 DNA: TGTGCCAGCCGGTCTAGCGTGCCCTACAATGAGCAGTTCTTC
CDR3 protein: CASRSSVPYNEQFF

D gene: NA
J gene: TRBJ2-7
clone size: NA
V gene: TRBV5-1
CDR3 DNA: TGCGCCAGCAGCGCAACTAGCAGCGAGCAGTACTTC
CDR3 protein: CASSATSSEQYF

D gene: TRBD2
J gene: TRBJ2-7
clone size: NA
V gene: TRBV5-4
CDR3 DNA: TGTGCCAGCAGCTTAGCGGGAGGGCCGGGAGAGCAGTACTTC
CDR3 protein: CASSLAGGPGEQYF

D gene: NA
J gene: TRBJ1-3
clone size: NA
V gene: TRBV5-1
CDR3 DNA: TGCGCCAGCAGATCTTCTTCGGTCTCTGGAAACACCATATATTTT
CDR3 protein: CASRSSSVSGNTIYF

D gene: NA
J gene: TRBJ2-1
clone size: NA
V gene: TRBV30
CDR3 DNA: TGTGCCTGGACTATAGGAGGGTCTGGCAATGAGCAGTTCTTC
CDR3 protein: CAWTIGGSGNEQFF

D gene: NA
J gene: TRBJ2-3
clone size: NA
V gene: TRBV28
CDR3 DNA: TGTGCCAGCAGTCCACGGACAGGAGGGACAGATACGCAGTATTTT
CDR3 protein: CASSPRTGGTDTQYF

D gene: NA
J gene: TRBJ1-2
clone size: NA
V gene: TRBV27
CDR3 DNA: TGTGCCAGCAGTCCCCTCGATGCGGGCTCTAACTATGGCTACACCTTC
CDR3 protein: CASSPLDAGSNYGYTF

D gene: NA
J gene: TRBJ2-2
clone size: NA
V gene: TRBV7-2
CDR3 DNA: TGTGCCAGCAGCTTAGTGCCCTCCAGAACCGGGGAGCTGTTTTTT
CDR3 protein: CASSLVPSRTGELFF

D gene: TRBD2
J gene: TRBJ2-7
clone size: NA
V gene: TRBV4-2
CDR3 DNA: TGTGCCAGCAGCCAAGGAGCGGGAGCGCCCTACGAGCAGTACTTC
CDR3 protein: CASSQGAGAPYEQYF

D gene: TRBD1
J gene: TRBJ2-1
clone size: NA
V gene: TRBV28
CDR3 DNA: TGTGCCAGCAGTGTGGGGACAGGTCCCCTAAATGAGCAGTTCTTC
CDR3 protein: CASSVGTGPLNEQFF

D gene: TRBD2
J gene: TRBJ2-5
clone size: NA
V gene: TRBV4-1
CDR3 DNA: TGCGCCAGCAGCCAAGTCTGGGCTAGCGGGGCCTCGACCCAGTACTTC
CDR3 protein: CASSQVWASGASTQYF

D gene: NA
J gene: TRBJ1-2
clone size: NA
V gene: TRBV18
CDR3 DNA: TGTGCCAGCTCACTAAACAGGGAAGACTATGGCTACACCTTC
CDR3 protein: CASSLNREDYGYTF

D gene: TRBD1
J gene: TRBJ1-3
clone size: NA
V gene: TRBV5-1
CDR3 DNA: TGCGCCAGCAGCTTGGAGACAGGGGGGAGACCAGGAAACACCATATATTTT
CDR3 protein: CASSLETGGRPGNTIYF

D gene: TRBD1
J gene: TRBJ2-2
clone size: NA
V gene: TRBV19
CDR3 DNA: TGTGCTACAGGGGGCTTGACCGGGGAGCTGTTTTTT
CDR3 protein: CATGGLTGELFF

D gene: NA
J gene: TRBJ1-1
clone size: NA
V gene: TRBV30
CDR3 DNA: TGTGCCTGGAGTGTTTTGTCCCCCGGAGGGTCTTACACTGAAGCTTTCTTT
CDR3 protein: CAWSVLSPGGSYTEAFF

D gene: TRBD2
J gene: TRBJ2-1
clone size: NA
V gene: TRBV4-2
CDR3 DNA: TGTGCCAGCAGCCAAGTAGCGGGACTAGCGGGAGGGGCCGGGGATGAGCAGTTCTTC
CDR3 protein: CASSQVAGLAGGAGDEQFF

D gene: NA
J gene: TRBJ2-1
clone size: NA
V gene: TRBV30
CDR3 DNA: TGTGCCTGGAGTGTACCCCTAATAGGGGGAGGGCCGGGCGGTGAGCAGTTCTTC
CDR3 protein: CAWSVPLIGGGPGGEQFF

D gene: NA
J gene: TRBJ1-4
clone size: NA
V gene: TRBV6-5
CDR3 DNA: TGTGCCAACCAGGACAGACAGTATGAAAAACTGTTTTTT
CDR3 protein: CANQDRQYEKLFF

D gene: NA
J gene: TRBJ2-7
clone size: few
V gene: TRBV2
CDR3 DNA: TGTGCCAGCAGTGATTCAGGGAATCTAAGGGACGAGCAGTACTTC
CDR3 protein: CASSDSGNLRDEQYF

D gene: TRBD1
J gene: TRBJ2-5
clone size: NA
V gene: TRBV6-6
CDR3 DNA: TGTGCCAGCAGCTCCGGGACAGCGTACCAAGAGACCCAGTACTTC
CDR3 protein: CASSSGTAYQETQYF

D gene: TRBD2
J gene: TRBJ2-3
clone size: NA
V gene: TRBV15
CDR3 DNA: TGTGCCACCAGCAGATGGAGACTAGCGGGAAGTCCTAGCACAGATACGCAGTATTTT
CDR3 protein: CATSRWRLAGSPSTDTQYF

D gene: NA
J gene: TRBJ1-2
clone size: few
V gene: TRBV21-1
CDR3 DNA: TGTGCCAGCAGCCACAGGCCCTATGGCTACACCTTC
CDR3 protein: CASSHRPYGYTF

D gene: NA
J gene: TRBJ1-4
clone size: NA
V gene: TRBV4-1
CDR3 DNA: TGCGCCAGCAGCCAGCCAGGGAGGAGGGAAAAACTGTTTTTT
CDR3 protein: CASSQPGRREKLFF

D gene: TRBD2
J gene: TRBJ2-1
clone size: NA
V gene: TRBV24-1
CDR3 DNA: TGTGCCACCAGTGATTCCCCATCGGGCCGCGGGAGGGCCTACGGCAATGAGCAGTTCTTC
CDR3 protein: CATSDSPSGRGRAYGNEQFF

D gene: NA
J gene: TRBJ1-4
clone size: NA
V gene: TRBV3-1/TRBV3-2
CDR3 DNA: TGTGCCAGCAGCCAGAGGGAAAAACTGTTTTTT
CDR3 protein: CASSQREKLFF

D gene: NA
J gene: TRBJ2-7
clone size: NA
V gene: TRBV6-1
CDR3 DNA: TGTGCCAGCAGTGAACAGGGTTTCCTCGAGCAGTACTTC
CDR3 protein: CASSEQGFLEQYF

D gene: NA
J gene: TRBJ2-6
clone size: NA
V gene: TRBV9
CDR3 DNA: TGTGCCAGCAGCGTATATAGCGAAGCCAACGTCCTGACTTTC
CDR3 protein: CASSVYSEANVLTF

D gene: NA
J gene: TRBJ2-5
clone size: NA
V gene: TRBV20-1
CDR3 DNA: TGCAGTGCTAGTTCCCGGTACCAAGAGACCCAGTACTTC
CDR3 protein: CSASSRYQETQYF

D gene: TRBD2
J gene: TRBJ2-1
clone size: NA
V gene: TRBV4-3
CDR3 DNA: TGCGCCAGCAGCCAGCTTAGCGGGAGGGCGGGTAATGAGCAGTTCTTC
CDR3 protein: CASSQLSGRAGNEQFF

D gene: TRBD1
J gene: TRBJ2-7
clone size: NA
V gene: TRBV28
CDR3 DNA: TGTGCCAGCAGTTCTGTAGGGACAGTACTCTACGAGCAGTACTTC
CDR3 protein: CASSSVGTVLYEQYF

D gene: NA
J gene: TRBJ2-5
clone size: NA
V gene: TRBV11-2
CDR3 DNA: TGTGCCAGCAGTCAGGGGTTGGAGACCCAGTACTTC
CDR3 protein: CASSQGLETQYF

D gene: TRBD2
J gene: TRBJ2-7
clone size: few
V gene: TRBV7-9
CDR3 DNA: TGTGCCAGCAGCCCGGGGGGGGCGATGTACTTC
CDR3 protein: CASSPGGAMYF

D gene: NA
J gene: TRBJ2-1
clone size: NA
V gene: TRBV7-2
CDR3 DNA: TGTGCCAGCAGGCCGACTTGGAATGAGCAGTTCTTC
CDR3 protein: CASRPTWNEQFF

D gene: TRBD1
J gene: TRBJ1-1
clone size: once
V gene: TRBV9
CDR3 DNA: TGTGCCAGCAGCACCCGGGACAGGGGGCTAAACACTGAAGCTTTCTTT
CDR3 protein: CASSTRDRGLNTEAFF

D gene: NA
J gene: TRBJ1-1
clone size: many
V gene: TRBV29-1
CDR3 DNA: TGCAGCGTTTACAGTATGTTCTTTGAAGCTTTCTTT
CDR3 protein: CSVYSMFFEAFF

D gene: TRBD1
J gene: TRBJ2-2
clone size: NA
V gene: TRBV19
CDR3 DNA: TGTGCCAGTATTAAAAGGACAGGGAGCACCGGGGAGCTGTTTTTT
CDR3 protein: CASIKRTGSTGELFF

D gene: NA
J gene: TRBJ1-1
clone size: NA
V gene: TRBV21-1
CDR3 DNA: TGTGCCAGCAGCCATCGAGGACAGCAGAACACTGAAGCTTTCTTT
CDR3 protein: CASSHRGQQNTEAFF

D gene: NA
J gene: TRBJ2-7
clone size: NA
V gene: TRBV14
CDR3 DNA: TGTGCCAGCAGCCAAGGAGGCAGCCCGGGCGAGCAGTACTTC
CDR3 protein: CASSQGGSPGEQYF

D gene: TRBD2
J gene: TRBJ2-1
clone size: NA
V gene: TRBV5-6
CDR3 DNA: TGTGCCAGCAGCTTGGTCCGGACTAGCGGGAGCGGGAATGAGCAGTTCTTC
CDR3 protein: CASSLVRTSGSGNEQFF

D gene: NA
J gene: TRBJ1-3
clone size: once
V gene: TRBV19
CDR3 DNA: TGTGCCAGTAATCAATACAATGGAAACACCATATATTTT
CDR3 protein: CASNQYNGNTIYF

D gene: TRBD1
J gene: TRBJ2-2
clone size: once
V gene: TRBV19
CDR3 DNA: TGTGCCAGTAGCAAGAGAGGGACAGGGGGCACCGGGGAGCTGTTTTTT
CDR3 protein: CASSKRGTGGTGELFF

D gene: NA
J gene: TRBJ1-3
clone size: NA
V gene: TRBV6-5
CDR3 DNA: TGTGCCAGCAGCATCAGGGAGGCTGGAAACACCATATATTTT
CDR3 protein: CASSIREAGNTIYF

D gene: NA
J gene: TRBJ1-1
clone size: NA
V gene: TRBV6-5
CDR3 DNA: TGTGCCAGCAGTTACTGGGGACACTACACTGAAGCTTTCTTT
CDR3 protein: CASSYWGHYTEAFF

D gene: NA
J gene: TRBJ2-2
clone size: NA
V gene: TRBV5-1
CDR3 DNA: TGCGCCAGCCGACAACAAGGCTCGAACACCGGGGAGCTGTTTTTT
CDR3 protein: CASRQQGSNTGELFF

D gene: TRBD2
J gene: TRBJ2-7
clone size: NA
V gene: TRBV28
CDR3 DNA: TGTGCCAGCACCTGGGGCGGGAGGGCCTACGAGCAGTACTTC
CDR3 protein: CASTWGGRAYEQYF

D gene: NA
J gene: TRBJ2-6
clone size: NA
V gene: TRBV2
CDR3 DNA: TGTGCCAGCAGGACCTCGGGGAACGGGGCCAACGTCCTGACTTTC
CDR3 protein: CASRTSGNGANVLTF

D gene: TRBD2
J gene: TRBJ2-1
clone size: NA
V gene: TRBV2
CDR3 DNA: TGTGCCAGCAGTGAAAGAACTAGCGGGAGTATGGGGAATGAGCAGTTCTTC
CDR3 protein: CASSERTSGSMGNEQFF

D gene: NA
J gene: TRBJ2-2
clone size: NA
V gene: TRBV7-3
CDR3 DNA: TGTGCCAGCAGCTTAATGTCGGACACCGGGGAGCTGTTTTTT
CDR3 protein: CASSLMSDTGELFF

D gene: TRBD2
J gene: TRBJ2-1
clone size: NA
V gene: TRBV6-2/TRBV6-3
CDR3 DNA: TGTGCCAGCAGTTACGCCCTACTAGCGGGAGGCTTGGGCTCCTACAATGAGCAGTTCTTC
CDR3 protein: CASSYALLAGGLGSYNEQFF

D gene: TRBD1
J gene: TRBJ2-1
clone size: NA
V gene: TRBV2
CDR3 DNA: TGTGCCAGCAGTGTTATCTTGGACAGGGGCTACAATGAGCAGTTCTTC
CDR3 protein: CASSVILDRGYNEQFF